Following are 17 T cell receptor beta chains from one sample sequenced in a study of metastatic and nonmetastatic thyroid tumors. With MiXCR, TCRdb called clones anew from the PCR reads. The data show about 15,000 clones, about 3.5% seen once. Treatment of any kind had been given to no patient before thyroid surgery. What was sequenced was tumor tissue. These TCRs come from a female donor with papillary thyroid cancer or a benign thyroid nodule (not recorded which). Some clones in this sample may be carry-over from other donors' samples.

The rearrangement uses TRBV28 and TRBJ2-3; 8 nucleotides agree with TRBD2. Germline trimming cut 7 bases from V and 0 bases from J; bases unmatched to any gene: 6. This CDR3 contains 15 residues. Germline V gene lookup returns CDR1 MDHEN and CDR2 SYDVKM. In DNA, the CDR3 is TGTGCCAGCATCGACAGCGGGAGAAGCACAGATACGCAGTATTTT. Its protein product is CASIDSGRSTDTQYF.

This clone turned up a few times. The V gene is TRBV15, the J gene TRBJ2-7; D unresolved. This CDR3 is built from 14 residues. Trimming stripped 4 bases from V and 2 bases from J, with 12 bases between. CDR1 and CDR2 from the germline V gene are LNHNV and YYDKDF (reference sequence). For the CDR3, the DNA is TGTGCCACCAGCAATCGTTGCAGTACCTACGAGCAGTACTTC. Translated: CATSNRCSTYEQYF.

This clone was seen more than once but under ten times. The rearrangement links TRBV28 to TRBJ1-5; no firm D call. Germline loops: CDR1 MDHEN, CDR2 SYDVKM. With 7 bases removed from V and 2 bases from J, the gap between germline ends came to 18 bases. CDR3 length equals 16 residues. CDR3: CASTPVGTWGNQPQHF. CDR3 coding DNA: TGTGCCAGCACGCCCGTAGGAACCTGGGGCAATCAGCCCCAGCATTTT.

This clone was seen a few times. The CDR3 does not close with the conserved phenylalanine or tryptophan, likely indicating a read error. The chain is built from TRBV28 and TRBJ2-7; D gene ambiguous. This CDR3 spans 12 amino acids. The ends were cut back, 4 bases at V and 0 bases at J, with 4 bases in the middle. CDR1 is MDHEN, CDR2 SYDVKM, per germline. CDR3 nucleotide sequence: TGTGCCAGCAGTTCCTTCTCCTACGAGCAGTACTCC. Its translation is CASSSFSYEQYS.

This clone has only a few counts. The rearrangement links TRBV6-9 to TRBJ1-6; 7 nucleotides agree with TRBD1. The length of the CDR3 is 15 residues. The V gene's germline CDR1 is MNHGY and CDR2 SVAAGI. Trimming took 3 bases from V and 4 from J; bases not matched to a gene: 3. The chain's CDR3 is CASSYPTGYNSPLHF. Here the CDR3 DNA reads TGTGCCAGCAGTTACCCGACAGGGTATAATTCACCCCTCCACTTT.

This clone was counted a few times. The chain couples TRBV28 to TRBJ1-5, with D maybe TRBD1 (5 bases). The germline CDR1 and CDR2 sequences are MDHEN and SYDVKM. The CDR3 runs to 14 residues. V was shortened by 1 base and J by 7 bases, with 11 bases between the two germline ends. CDR3 sequence: CASSLFQGRQPQHF. In nucleotides, the CDR3 is TGTGCCAGCAGTTTATTCCAGGGAAGACAGCCCCAGCATTTT.

Worth noting for this clone: A read error may produce the germline difference seen at one junction end. The rearrangement joins TRBV5-1 to TRBJ1-1; D is undetermined. CDR1 and CDR2 (germline): SGHRS, YFSETQ. This CDR3 is built from 11 residues. This CDR3 is CACRLSTKAFF. In DNA, the CDR3 is TGCGCCTGCAGACTTAGCACTAAAGCTTTCTTT.

This clone was picked up a small number of times. This chain connects TRBV2 to TRBJ2-7, with D unresolved. CDR3 length equals 11 residues. The germline CDR1 and CDR2 sequences are SNHLY and FYNNEI. V dropped 5 bases and J dropped 7 bases, with 9 bases sitting between them. Written as DNA, the CDR3 is TGTGCCAGCAGTACGGCCTTTGAGCAGTACTTC. This encodes CASSTAFEQYF.

The V call is TRBV2, the J call TRBJ2-2; tentative D call: TRBD2 (6 bases). Germline V CDR1 and CDR2: SNHLY, FYNNEI. The CDR3 loop spans 16 amino acids. V was clipped by 7 bases and J by 2 bases, with 17 bases between them. CDR3 sequence: CASTPLGSGNTGELFF. The CDR3 DNA reads TGTGCCAGCACCCCCTTAGGTAGCGGTAACACCGGGGAGCTGTTTTTT.

The sample holds many counts of this clone. This chain uses TRBV6-1 with TRBJ1-2; the match to TRBD1 covers 9 bases. The CDR3 contains 16 residues. CDR1 and CDR2 (germline): MNHNS, SASEGT. The V and J ends lost 8 bases and 8 bases, in that order; junction bases with no gene match: 18. CDR3 sequence (DNA): TGTGCCAGCTCACCAACGACCGGGACAGGGACTTTCGGCTACACCTTC. Its translation is CASSPTTGTGTFGYTF.

This clone showed up just a few times. The chain carries TRBV30 and TRBJ1-6, with 7 nucleotides matching TRBD1. V was clipped by 3 bases and J by 7 bases; unmatched bases: 3. Per germline, CDR1 GTSNPN and CDR2 SVGIG (reference sequence). The CDR3 spans 13 residues. This CDR3 is CAWSGDRNSPLHF. CDR3 DNA sequence: TGTGCCTGGAGCGGGGACAGAAATTCACCCCTCCACTTT.

This clone has only a few counts. The chain uses TRBV27 and TRBJ1-6; 9 nucleotides align to TRBD1. Trimming removed 5 bases from V and 7 bases from J; junction bases left unmatched: 6. CDR3 length equals 15 residues. In germline, CDR1 is MNHEY, CDR2 SMNVEV (reference sequence). The CDR3 sequence: CASSAPGQGNSPLHF. The CDR3 region has the DNA TGTGCCAGCAGTGCACCGGGACAGGGAAATTCACCCCTCCACTTT.

V is TRBV6-1 and J is TRBJ1-6; D call uncertain. Trimming shortened V by 1 base and J by 9 bases, and 16 bases separated the two germline ends. Germline V gives CDR1 MNHNS, CDR2 SASEGT. There are 16 residues in the CDR3. CDR3 sequence reads: CASSEEVYGYRSPLHF. CDR3 nucleotide sequence: TGTGCCAGCAGTGAAGAAGTTTATGGTTATCGTTCACCCCTCCACTTT.

The sample holds a few counts of this clone. The V and J genes are TRBV6-6 and TRBJ2-7; D may correspond to TRBD1 or TRBD2 (5 bases each). Trimming pared 2 bases from V and 3 bases from J, leaving 14 bases between. Per germline, CDR1 MNHNY and CDR2 SVGAGI (reference sequence). This CDR3 contains 15 residues. This CDR3 reads CASSYNGAPIYEQYF. The CDR3 DNA is TGTGCCAGCAGTTACAACGGGGCTCCAATCTACGAGCAGTACTTC.

This clone turned up a few times. The V gene is TRBV11-2, the J gene TRBJ1-2, with a weak D call TRBD1 (5 bases). V lost 0 bases and J lost 5, with 22 bases in between. The CDR3 length is 18 residues. The germline gives CDR1 SGHAT, CDR2 FQNNGV. The CDR3 nucleotides are TGTGCCAGCAGCTTAGAAGGCACAGGCCTCACGGGGGGTTATGGCTACACCTTC. Its translation: CASSLEGTGLTGGYGYTF.

V is TRBV19 and J is TRBJ1-2; D not certain. Trimming removed 11 bases at V and 2 bases at J, with 12 bases between. CDR3 length: 12 residues. Germline lookup yields CDR1 LNHDA and CDR2 SQIVND (reference sequence). CDR3: CASGRGNYGYTF. CDR3 in DNA: TGTGCCTCCGGCCGGGGAAACTATGGCTACACCTTC.

This clone was counted only a few times. This chain connects TRBV6-1 to TRBJ1-3; D gene ambiguous. CDR3 size: 13 residues. V dropped 1 base and J dropped 10 bases, with 11 bases sitting between them. Germline values: CDR1 MNHNS, CDR2 SASEGT. CDR3 sequence (DNA): TGTGCCAGCAGTGAAGGTCCAGGCGGTACCATATATTTT. Residues: CASSEGPGGTIYF.